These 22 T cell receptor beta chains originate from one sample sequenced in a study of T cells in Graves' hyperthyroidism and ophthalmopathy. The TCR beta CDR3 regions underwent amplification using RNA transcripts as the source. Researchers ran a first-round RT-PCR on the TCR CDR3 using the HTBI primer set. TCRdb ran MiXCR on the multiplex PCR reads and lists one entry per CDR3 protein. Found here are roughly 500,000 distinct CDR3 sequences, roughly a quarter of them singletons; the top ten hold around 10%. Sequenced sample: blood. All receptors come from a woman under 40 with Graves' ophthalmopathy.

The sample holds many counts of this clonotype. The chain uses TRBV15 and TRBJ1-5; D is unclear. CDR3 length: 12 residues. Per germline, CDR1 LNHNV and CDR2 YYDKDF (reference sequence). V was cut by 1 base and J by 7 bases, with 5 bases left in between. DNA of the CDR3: TGTGCCACCAGCAGAGCAGACCAGCCCCAGCATTTT. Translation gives CATSRADQPQHF.

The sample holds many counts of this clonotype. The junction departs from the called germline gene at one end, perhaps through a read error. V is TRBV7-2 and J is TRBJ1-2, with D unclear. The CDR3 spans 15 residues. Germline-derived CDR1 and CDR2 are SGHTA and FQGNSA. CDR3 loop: CASSVAGGQNAGYTF. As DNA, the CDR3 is TGTGCCAGCAGCGTAGCCGGCGGTCAGAACGCTGGCTACACCTTC.

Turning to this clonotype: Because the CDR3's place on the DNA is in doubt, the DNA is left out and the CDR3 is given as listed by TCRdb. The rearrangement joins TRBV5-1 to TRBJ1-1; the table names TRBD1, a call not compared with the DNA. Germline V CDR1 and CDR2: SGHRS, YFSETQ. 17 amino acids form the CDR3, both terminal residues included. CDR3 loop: CASSFGSGETGSTEAFF.

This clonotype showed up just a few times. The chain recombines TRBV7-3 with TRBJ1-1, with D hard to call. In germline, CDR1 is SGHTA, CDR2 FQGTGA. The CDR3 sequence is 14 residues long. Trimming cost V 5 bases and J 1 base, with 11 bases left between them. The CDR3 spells CASSRPGENTEAFF. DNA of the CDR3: TGTGCCAGCAGCCGGCCAGGAGAGAACACTGAAGCTTTCTTT.

CDR3 protein: CASSEDGTGGSYEQYF. The CDR3 DNA reads as TGTGCCAGCAGTGAAGATGGGACAGGGGGCTCCTACGAGCAGTACTTC. The chain is built from TRBV6-1 and TRBJ2-7, with 11 bases fitting TRBD1. The CDR3 loop spans 16 amino acids. J was trimmed by 0 bases and V by 1 base; bases with no gene match: 2. Germline CDR1 is MNHNS and CDR2 is SASEGT.

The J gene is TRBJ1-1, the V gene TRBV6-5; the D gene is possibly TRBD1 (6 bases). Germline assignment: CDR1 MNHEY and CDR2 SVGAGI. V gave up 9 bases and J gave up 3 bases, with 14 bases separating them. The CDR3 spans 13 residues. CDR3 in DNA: TGTGCCAGAAGGTACAGGGAGGACACTGAAGCTTTCTTT. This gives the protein CARRYREDTEAFF.

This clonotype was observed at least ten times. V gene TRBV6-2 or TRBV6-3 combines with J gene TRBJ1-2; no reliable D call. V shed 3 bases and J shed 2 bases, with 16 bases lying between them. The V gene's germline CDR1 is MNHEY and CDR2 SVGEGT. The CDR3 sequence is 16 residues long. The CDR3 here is CASSYVPGNWNYGYTF. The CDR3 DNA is TGTGCCAGCAGTTATGTCCCGGGTAACTGGAACTATGGCTACACCTTC.

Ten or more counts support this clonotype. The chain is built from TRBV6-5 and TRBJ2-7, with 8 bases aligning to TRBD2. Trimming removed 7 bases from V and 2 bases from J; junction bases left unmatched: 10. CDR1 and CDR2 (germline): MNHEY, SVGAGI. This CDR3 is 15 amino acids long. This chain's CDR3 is CASITRRGATYEQYF. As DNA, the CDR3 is TGTGCCAGCATCACCCGGCGGGGGGCTACCTACGAGCAGTACTTC.

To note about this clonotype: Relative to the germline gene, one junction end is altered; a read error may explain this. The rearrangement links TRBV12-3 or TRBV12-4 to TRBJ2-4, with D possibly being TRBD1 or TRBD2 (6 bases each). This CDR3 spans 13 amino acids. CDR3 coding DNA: TGTGCCAGCAGTTTGGTACGGCGGGACATTAAGTACTTC. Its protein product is CASSLVRRDIKYF.

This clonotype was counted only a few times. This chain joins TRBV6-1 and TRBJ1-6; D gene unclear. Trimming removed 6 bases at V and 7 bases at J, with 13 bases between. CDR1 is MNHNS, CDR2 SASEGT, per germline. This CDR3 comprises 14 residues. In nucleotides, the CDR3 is TGTGCCAGCAGCCCGAACCTCGGGAATTCACCCCTCCACTTT. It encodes CASSPNLGNSPLHF.

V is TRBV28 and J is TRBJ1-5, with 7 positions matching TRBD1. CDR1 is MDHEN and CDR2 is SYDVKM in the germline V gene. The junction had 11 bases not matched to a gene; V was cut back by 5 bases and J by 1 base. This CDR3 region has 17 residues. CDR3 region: CASSNPWTGISNQPQHF. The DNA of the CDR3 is TGTGCCAGCAGTAATCCCTGGACAGGAATAAGCAATCAGCCCCAGCATTTT.

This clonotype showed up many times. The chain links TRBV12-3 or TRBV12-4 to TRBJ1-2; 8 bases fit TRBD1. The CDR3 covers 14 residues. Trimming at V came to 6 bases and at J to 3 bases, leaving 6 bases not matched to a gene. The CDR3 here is CASSPGQGDYGYTF. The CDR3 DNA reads TGTGCCAGCAGCCCTGGACAGGGAGACTATGGCTACACCTTC.

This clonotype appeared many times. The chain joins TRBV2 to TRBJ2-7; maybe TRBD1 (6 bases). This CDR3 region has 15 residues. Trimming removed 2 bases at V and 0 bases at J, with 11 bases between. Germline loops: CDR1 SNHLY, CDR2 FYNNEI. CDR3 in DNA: TGTGCCAGCAGTGAACAGGGGATGAGCTCCTACGAGCAGTACTTC. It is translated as CASSEQGMSSYEQYF.

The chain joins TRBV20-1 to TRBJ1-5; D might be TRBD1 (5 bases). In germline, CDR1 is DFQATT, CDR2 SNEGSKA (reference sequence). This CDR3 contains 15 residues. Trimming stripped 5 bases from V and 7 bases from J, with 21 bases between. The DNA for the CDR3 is TGCAGTGCTCCGAAATGGGGCAGGGCAGGACAGCCCCAGCATTTT. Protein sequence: CSAPKWGRAGQPQHF.

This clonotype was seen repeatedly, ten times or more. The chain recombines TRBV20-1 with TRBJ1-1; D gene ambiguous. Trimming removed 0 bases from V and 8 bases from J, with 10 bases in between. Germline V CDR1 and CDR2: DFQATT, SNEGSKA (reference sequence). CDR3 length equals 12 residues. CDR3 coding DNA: TGCAGTGCTAGAGATCTTGGGGAGGAAGCTTTCTTT. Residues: CSARDLGEEAFF.

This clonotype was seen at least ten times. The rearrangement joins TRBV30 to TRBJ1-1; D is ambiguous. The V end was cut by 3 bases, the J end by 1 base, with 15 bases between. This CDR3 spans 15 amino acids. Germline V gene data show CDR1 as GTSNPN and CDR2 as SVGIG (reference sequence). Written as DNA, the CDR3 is TGTGCCTGGAGCGCCTCTAGGGTGGGGAACACTGAAGCTTTCTTT. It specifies CAWSASRVGNTEAFF.

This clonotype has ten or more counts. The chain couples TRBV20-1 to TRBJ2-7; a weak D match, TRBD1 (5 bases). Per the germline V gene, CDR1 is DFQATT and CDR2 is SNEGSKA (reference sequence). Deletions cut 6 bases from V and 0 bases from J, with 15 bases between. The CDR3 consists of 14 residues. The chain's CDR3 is CSAEIETASYEQYF. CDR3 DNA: TGCAGTGCCGAAATAGAGACAGCCTCCTACGAGCAGTACTTC.

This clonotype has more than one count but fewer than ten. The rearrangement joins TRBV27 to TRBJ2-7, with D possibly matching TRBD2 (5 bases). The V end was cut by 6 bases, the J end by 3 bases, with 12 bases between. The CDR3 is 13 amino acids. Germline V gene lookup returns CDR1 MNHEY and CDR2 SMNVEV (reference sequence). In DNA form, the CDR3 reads TGTGCCAGCAGCGGCGGGCGGAACTACGAGCAGTACTTC. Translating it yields CASSGGRNYEQYF.

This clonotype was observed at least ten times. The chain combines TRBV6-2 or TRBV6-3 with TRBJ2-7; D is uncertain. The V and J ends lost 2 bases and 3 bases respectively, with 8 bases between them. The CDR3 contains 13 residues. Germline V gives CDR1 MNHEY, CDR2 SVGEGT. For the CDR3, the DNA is TGTGCCAGCAGTTACGAACGGTTCTACGAGCAGTACTTC. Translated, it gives CASSYERFYEQYF.

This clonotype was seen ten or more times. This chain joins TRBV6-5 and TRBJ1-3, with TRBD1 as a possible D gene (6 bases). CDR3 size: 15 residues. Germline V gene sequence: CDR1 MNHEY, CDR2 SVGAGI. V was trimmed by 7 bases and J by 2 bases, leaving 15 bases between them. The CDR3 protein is CASTAPRGAGNTIYF. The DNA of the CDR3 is TGTGCCAGCACGGCGCCCAGGGGAGCTGGAAACACCATATATTTT.

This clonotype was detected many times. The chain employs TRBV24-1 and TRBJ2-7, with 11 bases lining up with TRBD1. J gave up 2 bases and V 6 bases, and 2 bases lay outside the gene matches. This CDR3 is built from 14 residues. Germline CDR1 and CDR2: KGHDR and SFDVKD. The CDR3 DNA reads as TGTGCCACCAGTAGGGGACAGGGGGCCTACGAGCAGTACTTC. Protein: CATSRGQGAYEQYF.

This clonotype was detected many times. The CDR3 DNA reads TGTGCCACCAGTGATGGTGGGGTGGTCCGGCAAGAGACCCAGTACTTC. Its translation: CATSDGGVVRQETQYF. The chain uses TRBV24-1 and TRBJ2-5; D gene uncertain. This CDR3 spans 16 amino acids. Germline assignment: CDR1 KGHDR and CDR2 SFDVKD. V was pared by 3 bases and J by 2 bases, with 15 bases between.